The source of this T cell receptor (beta chain) is a study of T-cell reconstitution after alpha-beta-depleted transplantation in children. General study points: Diversity and T-cell counts at one year after transplant derived mostly from new T cells.

Researchers prepared the TCRbeta library using unique molecular identifiers, the study reports. TCRdb independently ran MiXCR on the PCR reads; one entry per CDR3 protein. The sample lists 250,000 to 300,000 distinct CDR3 sequences; 6% to 10% were seen once. A note on this clonotype: The antigen is unknown. An end of the junction does not agree with germline; a read error may underlie this.

Germline CDR1 SGHDN, CDR2 FVKESK. The CDR3 is made up of 11 amino acids. This receptor was identified in a female patient aged 2-9 years who had a stem cell transplant for Fanconi anemia, so the T cells may come from the graft donor. V and J are TRBV14 and TRBJ2-3, with D unresolved. This specimen was peripheral blood, taken 360 days after TCRalphabeta/CD19-depleted stem cell transplant. In DNA, the CDR3 is TGTGTCAGCAGCCAAACCTTTACGCAGTATTTT. This encodes CVSSQTFTQYF.